This T cell receptor beta chain appears in the sequencing data of a study of cytomegalovirus exposure and HLA in healthy donors. Looked up from germline, CDR1 is MNHNS and CDR2 is SASEGT. V was shortened by 5 bases and J by 6 bases, with 16 bases between the two germline ends. This CDR3 spans 14 amino acids. With respect to this clone: The antigen remains unidentified.

Vbeta (60) and Jbeta (13) primers were used in the PCR. TCRdb's copy holds only in-frame clones and misses some; the assay was immunoSEQ multiplex PCR. The sample holds about 120,000 clones, 80% seen once. Findings of the study overall: Data from an earlier analysis indicated that most TCR beta V segments were productive either about 87% or about 30% of the time.

This receptor was obtained from a woman aged 60-75 years in good health and CMV-seropositive. Sequenced input: PBMCs. The V gene is TRBV6-1, the J gene TRBJ1-1; no definite D call. The chain's CDR3 is CASSPRRMVPEAFF. The DNA of the CDR3 is TGTGCCAGCAGTCCCAGGAGGATGGTTCCTGAAGCTTTCTTT.